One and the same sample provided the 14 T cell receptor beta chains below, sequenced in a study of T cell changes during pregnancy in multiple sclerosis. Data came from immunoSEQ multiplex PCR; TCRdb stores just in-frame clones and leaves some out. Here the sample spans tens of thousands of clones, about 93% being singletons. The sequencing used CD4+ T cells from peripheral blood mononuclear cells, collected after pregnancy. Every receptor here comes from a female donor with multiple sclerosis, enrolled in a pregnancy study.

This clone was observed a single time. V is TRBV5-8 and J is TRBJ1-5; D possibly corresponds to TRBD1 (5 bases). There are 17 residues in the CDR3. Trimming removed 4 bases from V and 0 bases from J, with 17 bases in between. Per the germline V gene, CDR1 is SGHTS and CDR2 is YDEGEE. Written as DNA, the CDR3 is TGTGCCAGCAGCGACGCCGGACAAAGCTATAGCAATCAGCCCCAGCATTTT. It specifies CASSDAGQSYSNQPQHF.

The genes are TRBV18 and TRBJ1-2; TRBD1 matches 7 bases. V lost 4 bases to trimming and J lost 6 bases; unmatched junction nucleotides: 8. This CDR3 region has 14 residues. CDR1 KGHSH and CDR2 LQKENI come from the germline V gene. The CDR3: CASSLSDRLNGYTF. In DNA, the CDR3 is TGTGCCAGCTCACTCTCGGACAGGCTGAATGGCTACACCTTC.

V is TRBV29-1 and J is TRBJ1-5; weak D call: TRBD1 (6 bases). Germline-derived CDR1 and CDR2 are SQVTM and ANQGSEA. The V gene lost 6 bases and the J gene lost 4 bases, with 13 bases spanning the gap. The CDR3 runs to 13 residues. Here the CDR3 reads CSVSTGWNQPQHF. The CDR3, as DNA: TGCAGCGTGTCGACAGGTTGGAATCAGCCCCAGCATTTT.

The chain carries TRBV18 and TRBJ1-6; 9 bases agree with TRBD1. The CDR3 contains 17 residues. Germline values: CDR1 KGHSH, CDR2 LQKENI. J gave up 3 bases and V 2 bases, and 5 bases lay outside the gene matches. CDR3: CASSPEDRGFYNSPLHF. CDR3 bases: TGTGCCAGCTCACCAGAGGACAGGGGCTTCTATAATTCACCCCTCCACTTT.

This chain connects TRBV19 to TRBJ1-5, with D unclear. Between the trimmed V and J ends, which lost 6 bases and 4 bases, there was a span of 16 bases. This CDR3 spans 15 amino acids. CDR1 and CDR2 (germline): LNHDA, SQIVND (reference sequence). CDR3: CASSYIEAGNQPQHF. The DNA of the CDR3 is TGTGCCAGTAGCTATATAGAGGCTGGAAATCAGCCCCAGCATTTT.

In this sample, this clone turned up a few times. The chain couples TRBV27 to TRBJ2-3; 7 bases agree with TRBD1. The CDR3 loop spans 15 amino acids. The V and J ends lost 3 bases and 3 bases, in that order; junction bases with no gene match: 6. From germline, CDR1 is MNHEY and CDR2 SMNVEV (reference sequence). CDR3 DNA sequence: TGTGCCAGCAGTTTCGACAGGGTAGGGACAGATACGCAGTATTTT. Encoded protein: CASSFDRVGTDTQYF.

Here the CDR3 DNA reads TGTGCCAGCAGCGTAGTTAGCTACCCTAGCACAGATACGCAGTATTTT. Its protein is CASSVVSYPSTDTQYF. The chain uses TRBV9 and TRBJ2-3; D unclear. Germline CDR1 and CDR2: SGDLS and YYNGEE. There are 16 residues in the CDR3. Deletions cut 0 bases from V and 0 bases from J, with 11 bases between.

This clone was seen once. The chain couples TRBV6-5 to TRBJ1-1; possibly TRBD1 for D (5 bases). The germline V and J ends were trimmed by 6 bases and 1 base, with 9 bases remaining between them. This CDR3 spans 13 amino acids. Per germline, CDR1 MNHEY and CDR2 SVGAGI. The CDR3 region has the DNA TGTGCCAGCAGACTCCAGGGGAACACTGAAGCTTTCTTT. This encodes CASRLQGNTEAFF.

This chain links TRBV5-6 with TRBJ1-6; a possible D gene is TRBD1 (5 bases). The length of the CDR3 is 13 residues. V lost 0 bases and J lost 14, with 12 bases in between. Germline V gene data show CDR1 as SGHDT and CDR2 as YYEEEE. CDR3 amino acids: CASSLATGGSLHF. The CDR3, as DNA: TGTGCCAGCAGCTTGGCGACCGGGGGATCCCTCCACTTT. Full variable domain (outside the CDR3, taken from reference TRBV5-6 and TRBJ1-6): DAGVTQSPTHLIKTRGQQVTLRCSPKSGHDTVSWYQQALGQGPQFIFQYYEEEERQRGNFPDRFSGHQFPNYSSELNVNALLLGDSALYLCASSLATGGSLHFGNGTRLTVT.

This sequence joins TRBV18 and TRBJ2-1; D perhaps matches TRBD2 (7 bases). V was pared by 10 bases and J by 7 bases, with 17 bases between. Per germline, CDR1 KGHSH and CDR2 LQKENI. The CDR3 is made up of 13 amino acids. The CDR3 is CATGAGALNEQFF. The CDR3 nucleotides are TGTGCCACCGGGGCGGGGGCGCTGAATGAGCAGTTCTTC.

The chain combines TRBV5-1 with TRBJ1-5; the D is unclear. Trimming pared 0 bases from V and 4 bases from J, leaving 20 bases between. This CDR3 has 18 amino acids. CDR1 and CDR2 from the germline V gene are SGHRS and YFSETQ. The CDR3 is CASSLGTESVSENQPQHF. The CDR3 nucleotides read TGCGCCAGCAGCTTGGGCACAGAGTCGGTATCGGAAAATCAGCCCCAGCATTTT.

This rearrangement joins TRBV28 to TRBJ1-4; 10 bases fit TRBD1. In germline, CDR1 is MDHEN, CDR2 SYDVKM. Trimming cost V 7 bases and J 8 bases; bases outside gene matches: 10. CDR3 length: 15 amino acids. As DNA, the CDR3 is TGTGCCAGCAACCCTTGGACAGGGGGAGAGGAAAAACTGTTTTTT. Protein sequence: CASNPWTGGEEKLFF.

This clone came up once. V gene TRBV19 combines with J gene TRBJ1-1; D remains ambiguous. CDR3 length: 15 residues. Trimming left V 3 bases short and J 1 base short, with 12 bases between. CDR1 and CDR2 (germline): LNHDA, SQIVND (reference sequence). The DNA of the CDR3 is TGTGCCAGTAGTATGAGCGGCAGCCCGAACACTGAAGCTTTCTTT. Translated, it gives CASSMSGSPNTEAFF.

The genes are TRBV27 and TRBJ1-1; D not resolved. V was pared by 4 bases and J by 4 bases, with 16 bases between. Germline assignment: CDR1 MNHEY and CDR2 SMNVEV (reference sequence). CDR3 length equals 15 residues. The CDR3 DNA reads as TGTGCCAGCAGTTCCCTCGGACTTTCGGCCACTGAAGCTTTCTTT. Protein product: CASSSLGLSATEAFF.